Below, 27 T cell receptor beta chains from the same sample are listed, as sequenced in a study of cytomegalovirus exposure and HLA in healthy donors. The PCR made use of 60 Vbeta and 13 Jbeta primers. Libraries were prepared by immunoSEQ multiplex PCR; TCRdb keeps only in-frame clonotypes and omits some of them. The sample yields roughly 150,000 clones, over 50% seen once. Sequences were obtained from PBMCs. The receptors here all came from a human donor in good health.

The V and J genes are TRBV4-1 and TRBJ2-1; 7 positions agree with TRBD1. CDR1 is MGHRA and CDR2 is YSYEKL in the germline V gene. The CDR3 runs to 15 residues. J was trimmed by 3 bases and V by 4 bases; bases with no gene match: 6. CDR3 in DNA: TGCGCCAGCAGCCCTACCGGGACAGTCTACAATGAGCAGTTCTTC. Residues: CASSPTGTVYNEQFF.

The V and J genes are TRBV27 and TRBJ2-7, with 8 bases identical to TRBD1. CDR3 length: 15 amino acids. With V trimmed by 2 bases and J by 1 base, 4 bases remained unmatched. Germline V gene lookup returns CDR1 MNHEY and CDR2 SMNVEV (reference sequence). The DNA for the CDR3 is TGTGCCAGCAGTTTAGCAGGGGGCGGGTCCTACGAGCAGTACTTC. Its protein product is CASSLAGGGSYEQYF.

This chain joins TRBV7-6 and TRBJ2-2, with 8 bases fitting TRBD2. The V gene end was trimmed by 1 base and the J gene end by 7 bases; junction bases not matched to a gene: 5. The CDR3 spans 15 residues. Germline values: CDR1 SGHVS, CDR2 FNYEAQ. CDR3 sequence (DNA): TGTGCCAGCAGCTTAGTGGGACTAGACGTCGGGGAGCTGTTTTTT. Amino acid sequence: CASSLVGLDVGELFF.

The rearrangement uses TRBV5-1 and TRBJ2-5; 8 bases are shared with TRBD2. This CDR3 is built from 14 residues. V lost 5 bases, J lost 3 bases, and 6 bases stayed unmatched. Germline V gene lookup returns CDR1 SGHRS and CDR2 YFSETQ. CDR3: CASRTGREEETQYF. In nucleotides, the CDR3 is TGCGCCAGCAGGACCGGGAGGGAGGAAGAGACCCAGTACTTC. The whole variable domain, filled in from reference TRBV5-1 and TRBJ2-5, reads KAGVTQTPRYLIKTRGQQVTLSCSPISGHRSVSWYQQTPGQGLQFLFEYFSETQRNKGNFPGRFSGRQFSNSRSEMNVSTLELGDSALYLCASRTGREEETQYFGPGTRLLVL.

This chain joins TRBV15 and TRBJ2-5; 7 bases align to TRBD2. The J call is in doubt because the DNA end fits TRBJ2-7 better. CDR1 and CDR2 (germline): LNHNV, YYDKDF (reference sequence). The CDR3 runs to 16 residues. The CDR3 loop is CATSPEVLAASREQYF. The CDR3 coding sequence is TGTGCCACCAGCCCAGAGGTCCTAGCGGCCTCTCGCGAGCAGTACTTC.

The rearrangement joins TRBV10-1 to TRBJ2-5, with D maybe TRBD2 (5 bases). Germline loops: CDR1 WNHNN, CDR2 SYGVQD (reference sequence). The CDR3 length is 14 residues. Trimming cost V 4 bases and J 1 base, with 10 bases left between them. CDR3 nucleotides: TGCGCCAGCAGTGGCTCGGGGAGCCAAGAGACCCAGTACTTC. Encoded protein: CASSGSGSQETQYF.

In its sample, this clone was seen a few times. The chain has TRBV28 and TRBJ2-1, with D possibly TRBD2 on 6 matching bases. Germline V CDR1 and CDR2: MDHEN, SYDVKM. Trimming pared 2 bases from V and 5 bases from J, leaving 10 bases between. The CDR3 totals 14 residues. The CDR3 protein is CASSLMRDHNEQFF. CDR3 nucleotide sequence: TGTGCCAGCAGTTTAATGCGGGACCACAATGAGCAGTTCTTC.

The rearrangement uses TRBV5-1 and TRBJ2-3; 9 bases agree with TRBD1. V was clipped by 5 bases and J by 2 bases; unmatched bases: 12. Germline V gives CDR1 SGHRS, CDR2 YFSETQ. The CDR3 extends over 17 amino acids. The CDR3 is CASRYTTGGADTDTQYF. The DNA for the CDR3 is TGCGCCAGCAGATATACAACAGGGGGCGCGGACACAGATACGCAGTATTTT.

A few counts support this clone. The gene calls are TRBV7-2 and TRBJ2-2, with 10 bases lining up with TRBD2. The CDR3 has 16 residues. V lost 6 bases and J lost 5; bases outside the gene matches: 9. The germline V gene encodes CDR1 SGHTA and CDR2 FQGNSA. The CDR3: CASSFTSGAGTGELFF. In nucleotides, the CDR3 is TGTGCCAGCAGTTTTACTAGCGGGGCCGGAACCGGGGAGCTGTTTTTT.

J is TRBJ2-7 and V is TRBV15, with a weak D call TRBD2 (5 bases). Germline V gives CDR1 LNHNV, CDR2 YYDKDF (reference sequence). V was cut by 2 bases and J by 2 bases, with 10 bases left in between. This CDR3 comprises 14 residues. The chain's CDR3 is CATSRSAAAYEQYF. The DNA for the CDR3 is TGTGCCACCAGCAGATCAGCGGCGGCCTACGAGCAGTACTTC. The whole variable domain, filled in from reference TRBV15 and TRBJ2-7, reads DAMVIQNPRYQVTQFGKPVTLSCSQTLNHNVMYWYQQKSSQAPKLLFHYYDKDFNNEADTPDNFQSRRPNTSFCFLDIRSPGLGDTAMYLCATSRSAAAYEQYFGPGTRLTVT.

This sequence joins TRBV6-1 and TRBJ2-5; 7 nucleotides align to TRBD2. V lost 10 bases, J lost 1 base, and 6 bases stayed unmatched. This CDR3 is 13 amino acids long. Germline V gene lookup returns CDR1 MNHNS and CDR2 SASEGT. The DNA for the CDR3 is TGTGCCACCACTAGCGAGTCCCAAGAGACCCAGTACTTC. It encodes CATTSESQETQYF.

This clone was counted between two and nine times. The chain carries TRBV18 and TRBJ1-2; 10 bases are shared with TRBD1. With 0 bases clipped from V and 8 bases from J, the junction kept 3 bases outside the gene matches. Germline CDR1 KGHSH, CDR2 LQKENI. The CDR3 contains 14 residues. The DNA for the CDR3 is TGTGCCAGCTCACCACCGGGACAGGGGACGGGCTACACCTTC. Translated, it gives CASSPPGQGTGYTF. Based on the CDR3 plus reference TRBV18 and TRBJ1-2, the full variable domain is NAGVMQNPRHLVRRRGQEARLRCSPMKGHSHVYWYRQLPEEGLKFMVYLQKENIIDESGMPKERFSAEFPKEGPSILRIQQVVRGDSAAYFCASSPPGQGTGYTFGSGTRLTVV.

This sequence joins TRBV19 and TRBJ1-2, with 8 bases that match TRBD1. CDR1 is LNHDA and CDR2 is SQIVND in the germline V gene (reference sequence). The CDR3 is 14 residues long. The ends lost 5 bases at V and 6 bases at J; junction bases unmatched: 8. The CDR3 DNA is TGTGCCAGTAGTGAGGACAGGGATGGCGATGGCTACACCTTC. Amino acid sequence: CASSEDRDGDGYTF.

This rearrangement joins TRBV19 to TRBJ1-3; D is ambiguous. Between the trimmed V and J ends, which lost 2 bases and 3 bases, there was a span of 8 bases. The CDR3 extends over 14 amino acids. Germline loops: CDR1 LNHDA, CDR2 SQIVND (reference sequence). CDR3 in amino acids: CASSITGIGNTIYF. The CDR3 bases are TGTGCCAGTAGTATAACGGGTATTGGAAACACCATATATTTT.

The J gene is TRBJ2-7, the V gene TRBV6-6; 8 bases line up with TRBD2. The CDR3 runs 16 residues. The V and J ends lost 0 bases and 4 bases, in that order; junction bases with no gene match: 8. Germline V gene lookup returns CDR1 MNHNY and CDR2 SVGAGI (reference sequence). The CDR3 DNA sequence: TGTGCCAGCAGTTACTCGGTGGCTAGCGGGTCGTACGAGCAGTACTTC. It codes for CASSYSVASGSYEQYF.

To note about this clone: Relative to the germline gene, one junction end is altered; a read error may explain this. The chain recombines TRBV13 with TRBJ2-5; TRBD2 is a possible D gene (6 bases). CDR3 length: 14 residues. Per the germline V gene, CDR1 is PRHDT and CDR2 is FYEKMQ (reference sequence). CDR3 sequence (DNA): TGTGTCAGCAGCCATCGGGACGGGGGAGAGACCCAGTACTTC. It encodes CVSSHRDGGETQYF.

The chain is built from TRBV4-2 and TRBJ2-1; 8 bases align to TRBD2. Germline V gives CDR1 LGHNA, CDR2 YNFKEQ. CDR3 size: 16 residues. Germline trimming cut 1 base from V and 6 bases from J; bases unmatched to any gene: 8. In DNA form, the CDR3 reads TGTGCCAGCAGCCAAGGAGGACTAGCATGGGGCAATGAGCAGTTCTTC. Its protein is CASSQGGLAWGNEQFF.

V and J are TRBV4-3 and TRBJ1-3, with 7 bases that match TRBD1. CDR1 and CDR2 from the germline V gene are LGHNA and YSLEER. The CDR3 has 16 residues. Unmatched junction bases numbered 6, after V lost 0 bases and J lost 4 bases. The CDR3 sequence is CASSQDRPGGGNTIYF. CDR3 DNA sequence: TGCGCCAGCAGCCAAGATCGGCCAGGGGGAGGAAACACCATATATTTT.

This clone was found once. The rearrangement uses TRBV19 and TRBJ1-6, with TRBD1 matching over 7 bases. Per germline, CDR1 LNHDA and CDR2 SQIVND (reference sequence). The CDR3 covers 16 residues. V shed 5 bases and J 5 bases; nucleotides not matched to a gene: 9. The CDR3 loop reads CASSPQTGTDNSPLHF. CDR3 sequence (DNA): TGTGCCAGTAGTCCCCAGACCGGGACAGATAATTCACCCCTCCACTTT. Full variable domain (missing parts from reference TRBV19 and TRBJ1-6): DGGITQSPKYLFRKEGQNVTLSCEQNLNHDAMYWYRQDPGQGLRLIYYSQIVNDFQKGDIAEGYSVSREKKESFPLTVTSAQKNPTAFYLCASSPQTGTDNSPLHFGNGTRLTVT.

The chain has TRBV18 and TRBJ1-1; TRBD1 matches 9 bases. Germline CDR1 is KGHSH and CDR2 is LQKENI. Unmatched junction bases numbered 5, after V lost 3 bases and J lost 6 bases. The CDR3 totals 14 residues. CDR3 DNA: TGTGCCAGCTCACCGGGACAGGGCATGGCTGAAGCTTTCTTT. Protein sequence: CASSPGQGMAEAFF.

This clone was recorded once. One end of the junction is discordant with germline, which a read error may explain. The chain has TRBV5-4 and TRBJ2-7, with TRBD1 matching 7 bases. The CDR3 is 15 residues long. Germline loops: CDR1 SGHNT, CDR2 YYREEE (reference sequence). The CDR3 DNA follows: TGTGCCAGAAGCTTAGCACAGGGGAAGGTCTACGAGCAGTACTTC. Its translation: CARSLAQGKVYEQYF.

This clone was seen a few times. The CDR3 here is CASSSVTGYYEQYF. The CDR3, as DNA: TGTGCCAGCAGCTCAGTTACAGGGTACTACGAGCAGTACTTC. V gene TRBV7-9 combines with J gene TRBJ2-7; tentatively, D is TRBD1 (6 bases). Germline assignment: CDR1 SEHNR and CDR2 FQNEAQ (reference sequence). The V and J ends lost 4 bases and 3 bases respectively, with 13 bases between them. The CDR3 extends over 14 amino acids.

J is TRBJ1-2 and V is TRBV6-1; D gene unclear. Germline CDR1 reads MNHNS; CDR2 reads SASEGT. This CDR3 has 15 amino acids. V was trimmed by 1 base and J by 8 bases, leaving 17 bases between them. The CDR3 DNA is TGTGCCAGCAGTGAAGAGTATGTGACTTCGTACGGCTACACCTTC. Protein sequence: CASSEEYVTSYGYTF.

The chain employs TRBV28 and TRBJ1-2; a possible D gene is TRBD1 (5 bases). The CDR3 covers 14 residues. Germline loops: CDR1 MDHEN, CDR2 SYDVKM. V was clipped by 6 bases and J by 10 bases, with 21 bases between them. The CDR3 nucleotides read TGTGCCAGCAGCCCCCCGGACACGGCCACCCCCTACACCTTC. Translated: CASSPPDTATPYTF.

The gene calls are TRBV5-8 and TRBJ1-4; TRBD1 is a possible D gene (5 bases). The CDR3 runs to 11 residues. Trimming stripped 4 bases from V and 15 bases from J, with 13 bases between. Germline assignment: CDR1 SGHTS and CDR2 YDEGEE. This chain's CDR3 is CASSADTLMFF. CDR3 DNA sequence: TGTGCCAGCAGCGCGGACACGCTGATGTTTTTT.

The chain has TRBV5-1 and TRBJ2-2; 10 nucleotides match TRBD1. The length of the CDR3 is 16 residues. Looked up from germline, CDR1 is SGHRS and CDR2 is YFSETQ. Losses at the gene ends were 4 bases for V and 0 bases for J; bases not matched to a gene: 3. The CDR3 nucleotides are TGCGCCAGCAGCGCGGGACAGGGGACGAACACCGGGGAGCTGTTTTTT. It is translated as CASSAGQGTNTGELFF. The full variable domain, rest sourced from reference TRBV5-1 and TRBJ2-2, is KAGVTQTPRYLIKTRGQQVTLSCSPISGHRSVSWYQQTPGQGLQFLFEYFSETQRNKGNFPGRFSGRQFSNSRSEMNVSTLELGDSALYLCASSAGQGTNTGELFFGEGSRLTVL.

This clone was seen once. The chain couples TRBV4-3 to TRBJ2-4; possible D gene TRBD2, 5 bases. Trimming shortened V by 2 bases and J by 8 bases, and 10 bases separated the two germline ends. Looked up from germline, CDR1 is LGHNA and CDR2 is YSLEER. There are 13 residues in the CDR3. CDR3 region: CASSQMLRDIQYF. In DNA, the CDR3 is TGCGCCAGCAGCCAAATGTTGAGGGACATTCAGTACTTC.